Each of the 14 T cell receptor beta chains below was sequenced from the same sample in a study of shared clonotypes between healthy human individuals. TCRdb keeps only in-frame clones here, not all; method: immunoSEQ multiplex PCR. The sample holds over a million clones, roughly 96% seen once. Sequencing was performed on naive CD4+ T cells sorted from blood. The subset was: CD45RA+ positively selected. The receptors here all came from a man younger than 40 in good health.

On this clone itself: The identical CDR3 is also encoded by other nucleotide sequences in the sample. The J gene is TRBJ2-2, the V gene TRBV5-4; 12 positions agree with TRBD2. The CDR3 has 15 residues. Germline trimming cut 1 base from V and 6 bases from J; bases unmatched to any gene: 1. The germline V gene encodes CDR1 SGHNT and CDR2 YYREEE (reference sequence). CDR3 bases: TGTGCCAGCAGCTTGCTAGCGGGAGGGCCCGGGGAGCTGTTTTTT. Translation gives CASSLLAGGPGELFF.

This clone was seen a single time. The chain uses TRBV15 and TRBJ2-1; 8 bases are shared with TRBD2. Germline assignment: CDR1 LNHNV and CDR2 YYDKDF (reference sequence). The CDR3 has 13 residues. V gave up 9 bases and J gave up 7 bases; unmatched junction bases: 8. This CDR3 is CATIYGRGNEQFF. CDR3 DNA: TGTGCCACAATTTACGGGAGGGGTAATGAGCAGTTCTTC. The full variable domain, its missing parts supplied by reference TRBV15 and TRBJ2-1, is DAMVIQNPRYQVTQFGKPVTLSCSQTLNHNVMYWYQQKSSQAPKLLFHYYDKDFNNEADTPDNFQSRRPNTSFCFLDIRSPGLGDTAMYLCATIYGRGNEQFFGPGTRLTVL.

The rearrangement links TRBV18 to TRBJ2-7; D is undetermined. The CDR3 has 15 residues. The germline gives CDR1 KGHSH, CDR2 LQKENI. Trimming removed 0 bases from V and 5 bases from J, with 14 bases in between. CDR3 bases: TGTGCCAGCTCACCACCGGCCTCCCTCCCTAACGAGCAGTACTTC. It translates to CASSPPASLPNEQYF.

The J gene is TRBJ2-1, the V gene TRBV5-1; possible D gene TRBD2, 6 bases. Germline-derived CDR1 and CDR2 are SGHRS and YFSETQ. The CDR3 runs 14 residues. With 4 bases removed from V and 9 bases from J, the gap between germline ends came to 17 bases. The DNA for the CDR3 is TGCGCCAGCAGCGGGCGGACAATGGGGGGTGAGCAGTTCTTC. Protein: CASSGRTMGGEQFF.

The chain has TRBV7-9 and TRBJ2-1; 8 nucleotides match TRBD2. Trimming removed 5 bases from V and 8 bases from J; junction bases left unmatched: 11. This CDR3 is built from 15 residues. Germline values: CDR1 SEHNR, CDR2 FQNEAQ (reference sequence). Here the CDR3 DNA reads TGTGCCAGCAGCGAGGGGAGCGGGAGTGGGTATGAGCAGTTCTTC. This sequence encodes CASSEGSGSGYEQFF.

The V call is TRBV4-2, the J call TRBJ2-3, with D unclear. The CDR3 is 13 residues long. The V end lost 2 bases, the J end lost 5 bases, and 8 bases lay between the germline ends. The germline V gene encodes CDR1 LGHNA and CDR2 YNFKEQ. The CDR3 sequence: CASSQNMGDTQYF. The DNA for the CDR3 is TGTGCCAGCAGCCAAAATATGGGAGATACGCAGTATTTT.

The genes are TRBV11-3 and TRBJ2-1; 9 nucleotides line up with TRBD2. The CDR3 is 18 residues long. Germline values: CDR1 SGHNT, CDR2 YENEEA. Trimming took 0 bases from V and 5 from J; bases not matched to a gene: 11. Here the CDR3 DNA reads TGTGCCAGCAGCTTAGATTCCCCATTAGCGGGAGCAAACAATGAGCAGTTCTTC. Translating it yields CASSLDSPLAGANNEQFF.

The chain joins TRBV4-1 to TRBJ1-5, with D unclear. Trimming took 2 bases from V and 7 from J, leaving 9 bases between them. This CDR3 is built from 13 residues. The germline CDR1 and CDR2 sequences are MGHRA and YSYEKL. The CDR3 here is CASSQLPPQPQHF. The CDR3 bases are TGCGCCAGCAGCCAACTTCCCCCCCAGCCCCAGCATTTT.

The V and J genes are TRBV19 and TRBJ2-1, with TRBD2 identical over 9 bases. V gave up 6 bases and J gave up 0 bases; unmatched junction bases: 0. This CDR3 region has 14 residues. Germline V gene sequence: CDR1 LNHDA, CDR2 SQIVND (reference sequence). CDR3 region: CASRAGGSYNEQFF. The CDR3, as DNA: TGTGCCAGTAGAGCGGGGGGCTCCTACAATGAGCAGTTCTTC.

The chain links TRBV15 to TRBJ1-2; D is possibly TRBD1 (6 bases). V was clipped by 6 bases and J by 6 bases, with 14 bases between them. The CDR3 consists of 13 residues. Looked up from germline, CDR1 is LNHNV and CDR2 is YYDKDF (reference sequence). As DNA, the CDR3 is TGTGCCACCAGGGGTCGAGGGGGTAATGGCTACACCTTC. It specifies CATRGRGGNGYTF.

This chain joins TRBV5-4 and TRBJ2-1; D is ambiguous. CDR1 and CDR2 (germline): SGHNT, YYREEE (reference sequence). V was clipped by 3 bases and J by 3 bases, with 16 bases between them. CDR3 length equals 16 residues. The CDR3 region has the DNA TGTGCCAGCAGCTCGGCTTATGGCGGAGACTACAATGAGCAGTTCTTC. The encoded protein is CASSSAYGGDYNEQFF.

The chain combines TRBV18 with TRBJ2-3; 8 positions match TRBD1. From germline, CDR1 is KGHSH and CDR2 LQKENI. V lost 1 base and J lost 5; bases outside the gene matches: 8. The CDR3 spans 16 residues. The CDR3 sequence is CASSPQLTGVGDTQYF. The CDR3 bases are TGTGCCAGCTCACCACAGTTGACAGGGGTTGGAGATACGCAGTATTTT.

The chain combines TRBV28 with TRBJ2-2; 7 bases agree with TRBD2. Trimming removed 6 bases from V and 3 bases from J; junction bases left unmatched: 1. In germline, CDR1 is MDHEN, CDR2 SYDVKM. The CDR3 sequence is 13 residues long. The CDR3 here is CASRSGDTGELFF. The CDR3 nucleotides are TGTGCCAGCAGGAGCGGGGACACCGGGGAGCTGTTTTTT.

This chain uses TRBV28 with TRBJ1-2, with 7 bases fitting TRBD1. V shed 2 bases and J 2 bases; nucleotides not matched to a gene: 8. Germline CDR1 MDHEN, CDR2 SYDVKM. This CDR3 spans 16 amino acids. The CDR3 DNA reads TGTGCCAGCAGTTTACAGACACTACAGGGGAACTATGGCTACACCTTC. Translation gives CASSLQTLQGNYGYTF.